Each of the 9 T cell receptor beta chains below was sequenced from the same sample in a study of CD8+ T cells in alopecia areata. RNA extraction was followed by reverse transcription into cDNA, which acted as the sequencing template. Clones were read by immunoSEQ multiplex PCR, and TCRdb kept only the in-frame ones, dropping some. The table has 210,000 or so clones, roughly three fifths seen once. Treatment of the sample: oral pan-JAK inhibitor, 5-10 mg twice daily. Sequencing was performed on CD4+ T cells sorted from blood, taken at approximately week 44, from a patient treated with tofacitinib. These receptor sequences come from a human donor with alopecia areata.

This rearrangement joins TRBV29-1 to TRBJ2-1, with D perhaps TRBD2 (6 bases). The CDR3 extends over 15 amino acids. Germline CDR1 SQVTM, CDR2 ANQGSEA. V was trimmed by 3 bases and J by 0 bases, leaving 12 bases between them. CDR3 sequence: CSVDTSTSSYNEQFF. For the CDR3, the DNA is TGCAGCGTTGATACTAGCACGAGCTCCTACAATGAGCAGTTCTTC.

This chain uses TRBV10-3 with TRBJ2-3, with 12 bases identical to TRBD1. The V gene's germline CDR1 is ENHRY and CDR2 SYGVKD. V shed 8 bases and J 3 bases; nucleotides not matched to a gene: 3. CDR3 length: 14 residues. CDR3: CAIGGQGATDTQYF. CDR3 DNA: TGTGCCATCGGGGGACAGGGGGCAACAGATACGCAGTATTTT.

The CDR3 spells CASSLEPATYEQYF. The DNA for the CDR3 is TGCGCCAGCAGCTTGGAACCAGCCACCTACGAGCAGTACTTC. The rearrangement links TRBV5-1 to TRBJ2-7; D remains unclear. The CDR3 loop spans 14 amino acids. The germline CDR1 and CDR2 sequences are SGHRS and YFSETQ. Trimming pared 0 bases from V and 2 bases from J, leaving 9 bases between.

The V gene is TRBV2, the J gene TRBJ2-2; D possibly corresponds to TRBD1 (5 bases). The germline CDR1 and CDR2 sequences are SNHLY and FYNNEI. This CDR3 is built from 14 residues. V was clipped by 6 bases and J by 7 bases, with 15 bases between them. Here the CDR3 reads CASSESRAIGELFF. The CDR3 nucleotides are TGTGCCAGCAGCGAATCCAGGGCTATCGGGGAGCTGTTTTTT.

The chain couples TRBV19 to TRBJ2-3; D might be TRBD1 or TRBD2, each matching 5 bases. The germline V gene encodes CDR1 LNHDA and CDR2 SQIVND (reference sequence). The CDR3 spans 16 residues. The V end lost 3 bases, the J end lost 3 bases, and 16 bases lay between the germline ends. The CDR3 DNA follows: TGTGCCAGTAGTATTGAGGGGAACGGTATGACAGATACGCAGTATTTT. Translated: CASSIEGNGMTDTQYF.

The rearrangement joins TRBV5-1 to TRBJ1-1; D perhaps matches TRBD1 (6 bases). The length of the CDR3 is 15 residues. Germline lookup yields CDR1 SGHRS and CDR2 YFSETQ. V was pared by 0 bases and J by 4 bases, with 13 bases between. CDR3 residues: CASSLGVAGATEAFF. CDR3 coding DNA: TGCGCCAGCAGCTTGGGAGTAGCAGGGGCCACTGAAGCTTTCTTT.

CDR3: CAWRYGNTEAFF. CDR3 sequence (DNA): TGTGCCTGGAGGTACGGGAACACTGAAGCTTTCTTT. This chain links TRBV30 with TRBJ1-1; D unclear. Per germline, CDR1 GTSNPN and CDR2 SVGIG (reference sequence). The CDR3 contains 12 residues. Deletions cut 3 bases from V and 1 base from J, with 6 bases between. Full variable domain (remainder filled in from reference TRBV30 and TRBJ1-1): SQTIHQWPATLVQPVGSPLSLECTVEGTSNPNLYWYRQAAGRGLQLLFYSVGIGQISSEVPQNLSASRPQDRQFILSSKKLLLSDSGFYLCAWRYGNTEAFFGQGTRLTVV.

The V call is TRBV6-5, the J call TRBJ1-2; 8 bases match TRBD1. This CDR3 contains 16 residues. Germline V CDR1 and CDR2: MNHEY, SVGAGI. V was clipped by 0 bases and J by 4 bases; unmatched bases: 7. As DNA, the CDR3 is TGTGCCAGCAGTTACTCTCGGGACAGGAGGATCTATGGCTACACCTTC. Protein product: CASSYSRDRRIYGYTF.

V and J are TRBV6-6 and TRBJ2-2; TRBD2 matches 7 bases. The V segment lost 7 bases and the J segment 5 bases; nucleotides outside the gene matches: 4. The CDR3 sequence is 13 residues long. The germline V gene has CDR1 MNHNY and CDR2 SVGAGI (reference sequence). The CDR3: CASMWRGTGELFF. CDR3 bases: TGTGCCAGCATGTGGCGGGGGACCGGGGAGCTGTTTTTT.